The 11 T cell receptor beta chains given below trace back to one sample, sequenced in a study of shared T cell receptors in the human thymus. Using immunoSEQ multiplex PCR, the repertoire was profiled, and TCRdb retains in-frame clones only, with some absent. The table lists hundreds of thousands of clones, about 87% of them singletons, with roughly 0.0094% in the top ten. The same specimen was also included in a second study, on human thymus T cells.

Material for sequencing was thymocytes. The receptors were sampled from a boy younger than two with a congenital heart defect.

V is TRBV25-1 and J is TRBJ2-5; 8 bases fit TRBD2. The CDR3 runs to 17 residues. The junction had 10 bases not matched to a gene; V was cut back by 0 bases and J by 4 bases. The germline V gene has CDR1 MGHDK and CDR2 SYGVNS. The CDR3 spells CASSEYRGGSKGETQYF. The CDR3, as DNA: TGTGCCAGCAGTGAATACCGGGGGGGTAGCAAGGGAGAGACCCAGTACTTC.

A remark on this clone: The same CDR3 is also encoded by other DNA sequences in this sample. This sequence joins TRBV14 and TRBJ1-6; no firm D call. The CDR3 loop spans 13 amino acids. Germline loops: CDR1 SGHDN, CDR2 FVKESK. Trimming stripped 3 bases from V and 6 bases from J, with 6 bases between. CDR3 nucleotides: TGTGCCAGCAGCCAGGGGAGTAATTCACCCCTCCACTTT. Translated, it gives CASSQGSNSPLHF.

V is TRBV28 and J is TRBJ2-7; the D gene is possibly TRBD1 (6 bases). Germline V gives CDR1 MDHEN, CDR2 SYDVKM. The V and J ends lost 4 bases and 2 bases respectively, with 21 bases between them. The CDR3 length is 17 residues. DNA of the CDR3: TGTGCCAGCAGTTGGGCCCTTACAGGGCGTCCTACCTACGAGCAGTACTTC. Encoded protein: CASSWALTGRPTYEQYF.

The rearrangement links TRBV19 to TRBJ1-5, with D perhaps TRBD1 (5 bases). The CDR3 runs to 13 residues. CDR1 is LNHDA and CDR2 is SQIVND in the germline V gene (reference sequence). Trimming stripped 10 bases from V and 5 bases from J, with 15 bases between. CDR3 in DNA: TGTGCCACGGGTACCAAGGGGCATCAGCCCCAGCATTTT. Its translation: CATGTKGHQPQHF.

The genes are TRBV5-8 and TRBJ2-2; 12 positions agree with TRBD2. With V trimmed by 6 bases and J by 3 bases, 9 bases remained unmatched. Per germline, CDR1 SGHTS and CDR2 YDEGEE. The CDR3 runs 17 residues. The CDR3 DNA reads TGTGCCAGCAACTTCGAGACTAGCGGGGGAGACACCGGGGAGCTGTTTTTT. It translates to CASNFETSGGDTGELFF.

The CDR3 sequence is CASRMLRQGVSYEQYF. In DNA, the CDR3 is TGTGCCAGCAGGATGCTTCGACAGGGGGTATCCTACGAGCAGTACTTC. J is TRBJ2-7 and V is TRBV2, with 9 bases aligning to TRBD1. V lost 6 bases and J lost 1; bases outside the gene matches: 10. Per the germline V gene, CDR1 is SNHLY and CDR2 is FYNNEI. CDR3 length: 16 residues.

The rearrangement links TRBV19 to TRBJ1-5; unclear D gene. The CDR3 contains 14 residues. Germline-derived CDR1 and CDR2 are LNHDA and SQIVND (reference sequence). V shed 4 bases and J shed 9 bases, with 16 bases lying between them. The CDR3 protein is CASSTFLAHRPQHF. CDR3 nucleotide sequence: TGTGCCAGTAGTACCTTCCTAGCTCATCGGCCCCAGCATTTT.

This chain joins TRBV19 and TRBJ2-1, with 8 bases matching TRBD1. Trimming cost V 5 bases and J 10 bases; bases outside gene matches: 10. The CDR3 loop spans 14 amino acids. From germline, CDR1 is LNHDA and CDR2 SQIVND (reference sequence). The CDR3 DNA reads TGTGCCAGTAGTCTACGGACAGGGTTAACAGAGCAGTTCTTC. It encodes CASSLRTGLTEQFF. Full variable domain (remainder filled in from reference TRBV19 and TRBJ2-1): DGGITQSPKYLFRKEGQNVTLSCEQNLNHDAMYWYRQDPGQGLRLIYYSQIVNDFQKGDIAEGYSVSREKKESFPLTVTSAQKNPTAFYLCASSLRTGLTEQFFGPGTRLTVL.

This clone has just one count. The V gene is TRBV2, the J gene TRBJ2-7; TRBD2 matches at 8 bases. There are 16 residues in the CDR3. Germline V gene lookup returns CDR1 SNHLY and CDR2 FYNNEI. V dropped 3 bases and J dropped 1; count of bases not matched to a gene: 8. The CDR3 sequence is CASSDGATGGSYEQYF. The CDR3 coding sequence is TGTGCCAGCAGTGACGGAGCGACGGGGGGGTCCTACGAGCAGTACTTC.

The chain combines TRBV29-1 with TRBJ1-2; 7 bases fit TRBD1. V was clipped by 3 bases and J by 2 bases; unmatched bases: 3. The CDR3 has 13 residues. In germline, CDR1 is SQVTM, CDR2 ANQGSEA. This CDR3 is CSVEGTENYGYTF. The CDR3 bases are TGCAGCGTTGAGGGGACAGAAAACTATGGCTACACCTTC.

This chain links TRBV2 with TRBJ1-4, with D possibly TRBD1 on 6 matching bases. The CDR3 runs to 12 residues. V was shortened by 10 bases and J by 8 bases, with 14 bases between the two germline ends. CDR1 is SNHLY, CDR2 FYNNEI, per germline. CDR3 nucleotides: TGTGCCACTTCAACAGGGACAGAAAAACTGTTTTTT. Amino acids: CATSTGTEKLFF. The full variable domain, with the rest looked up from reference TRBV2 and TRBJ1-4, is EPEVTQTPSHQVTQMGQEVILRCVPISNHLYFYWYRQILGQKVEFLVSFYNNEISEKSEIFDDQFSVERPDGSNFTLKIRSTKLEDSAMYFCATSTGTEKLFFGSGTQLSVL.